The source of this T cell receptor (beta chain) is a study of blood T cell repertoires in COVID-19. Turning to the study itself: Specimens from acute and convalescent COVID-19 originated in the United States, Italy and Spain. PBMCs, B-cell-depleted T cells, or T cells provided the cDNA or gDNA that made up the material.

This CDR3 comprises 15 residues. The germline gives CDR1 MDHEN, CDR2 SYDVKM. The V segment lost 4 bases and the J segment 1 base; nucleotides outside the gene matches: 0. Per the original data handling: The assay estimated nucleated cells by amplifying reference gene primers. Using immunoSEQ multiplex PCR, the repertoire was profiled, and TCRdb retains in-frame clones only, with some absent. V and J calls and clone size are those listed in that table; D and trimming were worked out from the DNA. The sample consists of 250,000 or so clones, roughly 83% of them appearing once. This sequence originates from a man older than 75 with acute or convalescent COVID-19. The specimen sequenced was peripheral blood. This sequence joins TRBV28 and TRBJ1-6; 8 bases agree with TRBD1. In DNA form, the CDR3 reads TGTGCCAGCAGTTACAGGGGGTCCTATAATTCACCCCTCCACTTT. As protein: CASSYRGSYNSPLHF. The complete variable domain, with remaining parts taken from reference TRBV28 and TRBJ1-6, reads DVKVTQSSRYLVKRTGEKVFLECVQDMDHENMFWYRQDPGLGLRLIYFSYDVKMKEKGDIPEGYSVSREKKERFSLILESASTNQTSMYLCASSYRGSYNSPLHFGNGTRLTVT.